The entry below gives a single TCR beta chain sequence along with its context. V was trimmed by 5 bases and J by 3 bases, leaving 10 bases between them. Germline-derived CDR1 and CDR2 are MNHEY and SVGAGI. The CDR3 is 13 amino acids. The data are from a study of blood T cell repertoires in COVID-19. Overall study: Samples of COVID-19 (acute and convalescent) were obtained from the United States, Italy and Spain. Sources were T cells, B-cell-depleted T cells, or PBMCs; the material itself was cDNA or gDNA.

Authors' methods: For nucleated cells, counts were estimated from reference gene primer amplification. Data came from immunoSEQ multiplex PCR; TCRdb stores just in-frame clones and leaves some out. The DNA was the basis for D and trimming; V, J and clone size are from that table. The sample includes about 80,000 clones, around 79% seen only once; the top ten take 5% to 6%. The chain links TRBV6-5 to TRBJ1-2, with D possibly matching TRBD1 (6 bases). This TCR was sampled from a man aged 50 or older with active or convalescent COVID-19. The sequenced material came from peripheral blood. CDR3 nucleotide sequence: TGTGCCAGCAGTAATGACAGGTACTATGGCTACACCTTC. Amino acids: CASSNDRYYGYTF.